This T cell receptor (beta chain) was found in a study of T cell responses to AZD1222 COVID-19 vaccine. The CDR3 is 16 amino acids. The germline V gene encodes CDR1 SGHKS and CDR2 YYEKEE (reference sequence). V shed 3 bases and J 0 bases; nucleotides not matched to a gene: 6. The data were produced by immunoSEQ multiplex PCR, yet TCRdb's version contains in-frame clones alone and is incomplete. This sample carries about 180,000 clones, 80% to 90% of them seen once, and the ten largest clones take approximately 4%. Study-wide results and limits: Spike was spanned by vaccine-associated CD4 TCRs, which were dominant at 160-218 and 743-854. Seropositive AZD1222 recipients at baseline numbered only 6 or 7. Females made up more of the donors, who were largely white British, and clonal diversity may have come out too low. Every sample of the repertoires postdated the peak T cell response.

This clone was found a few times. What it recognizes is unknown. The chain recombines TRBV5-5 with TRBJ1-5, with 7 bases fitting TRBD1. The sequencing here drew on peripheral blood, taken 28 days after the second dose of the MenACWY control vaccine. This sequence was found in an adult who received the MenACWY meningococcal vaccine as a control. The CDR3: CASSSGTDNSNQPQHF. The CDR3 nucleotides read TGTGCCAGCAGCTCAGGGACAGACAATAGCAATCAGCCCCAGCATTTT.